This T cell receptor beta chain was sequenced in a study of shared clonotypes between healthy human individuals. Across the study: Used for every donor were three CD4 naive, three CD4 memory, two CD8 naive and one CD8 memory plate.

Measured with immunoSEQ multiplex PCR; TCRdb has only the in-frame clones, and not every one. The sample records 760,000 or so clones, 90% to 97% being singletons. Selected positively for CCR7 and CD45RO-negative, naive CD8 cells excluded terminally differentiated effector memory CD45RA+ cells. Points on this clone: Its antigen remains unknown.

Study findings and constraints: The study found roughly 5% of naive CD4 clonotypes shared across a handful of donors.

Germline values: CDR1 PRHDT, CDR2 FYEKMQ (reference sequence). The CDR3 has 16 amino acids. V lost 4 bases to trimming and J lost 2 bases, with 18 bases between them. Sequenced sample: naive CD8+ T cells sorted from blood. The chain links TRBV13 to TRBJ2-7; a weak D match, TRBD1 (6 bases). The source of this sequence is a young man in good health. The CDR3 sequence is CASSSTLGQIPYEQYF. CDR3 coding DNA: TGTGCCAGCAGCTCAACCCTTGGACAGATACCCTACGAGCAGTACTTC.